One sample yielded the 7 T cell receptor beta chains listed below, sequenced in a study of cytomegalovirus exposure and HLA in healthy donors. The protocol was immunoSEQ multiplex PCR, while the TCRdb copy is restricted to in-frame clones and leaves out a portion. This sample has 120,000 to 150,000 clones, with 70% to 90% found just once. Sequenced sample: PBMCs. These receptors came from a woman under 30 in good health and CMV-seropositive.

In the case of this clone: Other nucleotide sequences in the sample specify the same CDR3. The V call is TRBV5-1, the J call TRBJ1-1, with unresolved D. This CDR3 is built from 14 residues. The V gene lost 0 bases and the J gene lost 1 base, with 7 bases spanning the gap. CDR1 and CDR2 (germline): SGHRS, YFSETQ. The CDR3 protein is CASSLVSGNTEAFF. The CDR3, as DNA: TGCGCCAGCAGCTTGGTCTCAGGGAACACTGAAGCTTTCTTT. Supplemented by reference TRBV5-1 and TRBJ1-1, the full variable domain reads KAGVTQTPRYLIKTRGQQVTLSCSPISGHRSVSWYQQTPGQGLQFLFEYFSETQRNKGNFPGRFSGRQFSNSRSEMNVSTLELGDSALYLCASSLVSGNTEAFFGQGTRLTVV.

This sequence joins TRBV28 and TRBJ2-5; no firm D call. Germline lookup yields CDR1 MDHEN and CDR2 SYDVKM. The CDR3 sequence is 15 residues long. Trimming removed 3 bases from V and 2 bases from J, with 13 bases in between. The CDR3 region is CASSLTQPGQETQYF. The DNA of the CDR3 is TGTGCCAGCAGTTTGACACAGCCAGGTCAAGAGACCCAGTACTTC.

This clone was picked up one time. The rearrangement joins TRBV15 to TRBJ2-3; 10 bases fit TRBD2. This CDR3 has 16 amino acids. Germline V gene sequence: CDR1 LNHNV, CDR2 YYDKDF (reference sequence). V shed 3 bases and J 6 bases; nucleotides not matched to a gene: 9. The CDR3 DNA reads as TGTGCCACCAGCAGGTACCCGGGACTAGCGATTGATACGCAGTATTTT. The encoded protein is CATSRYPGLAIDTQYF. The whole variable domain, filled in from reference TRBV15 and TRBJ2-3, reads DAMVIQNPRYQVTQFGKPVTLSCSQTLNHNVMYWYQQKSSQAPKLLFHYYDKDFNNEADTPDNFQSRRPNTSFCFLDIRSPGLGDTAMYLCATSRYPGLAIDTQYFGPGTRLTVL.

In this sample, this clone turned up once. The V gene is TRBV13, the J gene TRBJ1-5; the D gene is possibly TRBD1 (6 bases). V was pared by 2 bases and J by 1 base, with 15 bases between. The V gene's germline CDR1 is PRHDT and CDR2 FYEKMQ (reference sequence). The CDR3 loop spans 17 amino acids. CDR3 in amino acids: CASSLRGGLRSNQPQHF. The DNA of the CDR3 is TGTGCCAGCAGCTTAAGGGGGGGGCTGAGGAGCAATCAGCCCCAGCATTTT.

The chain carries TRBV4-2 and TRBJ2-4; D is unclear. V lost 0 bases and J lost 4, with 7 bases in between. The germline gives CDR1 LGHNA, CDR2 YNFKEQ. This CDR3 has 14 residues. The chain's CDR3 is CASSQDLEKNIQYF. CDR3 bases: TGTGCCAGCAGCCAAGATCTAGAAAAAAACATTCAGTACTTC.

This rearrangement joins TRBV11-2 to TRBJ2-2; D is perhaps TRBD1 (6 bases). In germline, CDR1 is SGHAT, CDR2 FQNNGV. The CDR3 length is 13 residues. V shed 5 bases and J shed 6 bases, with 10 bases lying between them. The CDR3 DNA follows: TGTGCCAGCAGCACAACAGGGCCCGGGGAGCTGTTTTTT. Protein: CASSTTGPGELFF. The complete variable domain, with remaining parts taken from reference TRBV11-2 and TRBJ2-2, reads EAGVAQSPRYKIIEKRQSVAFWCNPISGHATLYWYQQILGQGPKLLIQFQNNGVVDDSQLPKDRFSAERLKGVDSTLKIQPAKLEDSAVYLCASSTTGPGELFFGEGSRLTVL.

The J gene is TRBJ1-5, the V gene TRBV18; 8 nucleotides line up with TRBD1. CDR1 is KGHSH, CDR2 LQKENI, per germline. The CDR3 consists of 13 residues. Unmatched junction bases numbered 1, after V lost 5 bases and J lost 4 bases. CDR3 sequence (DNA): TGTGCCAGCTCAGGGACAGGTAATCAGCCCCAGCATTTT. It specifies CASSGTGNQPQHF.